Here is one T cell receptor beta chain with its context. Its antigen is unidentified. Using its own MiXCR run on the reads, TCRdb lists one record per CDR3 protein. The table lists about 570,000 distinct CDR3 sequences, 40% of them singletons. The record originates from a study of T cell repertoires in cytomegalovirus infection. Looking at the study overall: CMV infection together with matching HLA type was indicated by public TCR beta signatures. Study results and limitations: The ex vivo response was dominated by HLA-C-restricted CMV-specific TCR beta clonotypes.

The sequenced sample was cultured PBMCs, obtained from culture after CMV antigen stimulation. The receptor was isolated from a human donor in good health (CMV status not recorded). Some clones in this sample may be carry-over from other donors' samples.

This chain's CDR3 is CASSAGGTQYF. CDR3 coding DNA: TGTGCCAGCAGCGCTGGAGGGACCCAGTACTTC. V usage is TRBV7-6 and J usage is TRBJ2-5; the D gene is possibly TRBD2 (5 bases). CDR3 length equals 11 residues. Germline V gene sequence: CDR1 SGHVS, CDR2 FNYEAQ. Trimming pared 5 bases from V and 7 bases from J, leaving 8 bases between. Full variable domain (remainder filled in from reference TRBV7-6 and TRBJ2-5): GAGVSQSPRYKVTKRGQDVALRCDPISGHVSLYWYRQALGQGPEFLTYFNYEAQQDKSGLPNDRFSAERPEGSISTLTIQRTEQRDSAMYRCASSAGGTQYFGPGTRLLVL.